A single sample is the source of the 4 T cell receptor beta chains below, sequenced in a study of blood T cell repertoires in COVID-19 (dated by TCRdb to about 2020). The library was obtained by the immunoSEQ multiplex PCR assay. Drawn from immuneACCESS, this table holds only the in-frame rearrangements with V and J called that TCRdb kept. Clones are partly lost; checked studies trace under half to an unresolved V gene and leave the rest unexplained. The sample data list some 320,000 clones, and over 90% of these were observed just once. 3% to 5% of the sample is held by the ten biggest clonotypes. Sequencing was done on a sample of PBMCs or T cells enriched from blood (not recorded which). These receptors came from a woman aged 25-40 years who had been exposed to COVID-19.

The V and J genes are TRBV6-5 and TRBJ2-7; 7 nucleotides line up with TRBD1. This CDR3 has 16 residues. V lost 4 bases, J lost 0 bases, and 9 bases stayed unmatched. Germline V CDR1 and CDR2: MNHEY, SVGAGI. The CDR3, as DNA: TGTGCCAGCAGTTCCCCTGGACAGGCCAGCTCCTACGAGCAGTACTTC. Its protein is CASSSPGQASSYEQYF.

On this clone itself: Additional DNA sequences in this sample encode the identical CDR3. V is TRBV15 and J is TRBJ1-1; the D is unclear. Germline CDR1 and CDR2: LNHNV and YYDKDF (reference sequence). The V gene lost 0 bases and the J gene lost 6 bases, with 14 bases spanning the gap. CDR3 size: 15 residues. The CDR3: CATSRESGVLPEAFF. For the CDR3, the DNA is TGTGCCACCAGCAGAGAGTCGGGTGTTCTGCCTGAAGCTTTCTTT. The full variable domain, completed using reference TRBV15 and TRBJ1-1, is DAMVIQNPRYQVTQFGKPVTLSCSQTLNHNVMYWYQQKSSQAPKLLFHYYDKDFNNEADTPDNFQSRRPNTSFCFLDIRSPGLGDTAMYLCATSRESGVLPEAFFGQGTRLTVV.

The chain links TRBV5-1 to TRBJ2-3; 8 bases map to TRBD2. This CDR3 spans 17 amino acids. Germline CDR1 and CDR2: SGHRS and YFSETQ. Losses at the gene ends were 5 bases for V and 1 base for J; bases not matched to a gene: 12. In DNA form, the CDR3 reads TGCGCCAGCAGTATGAACTGGGTAGCGGGACGCACAGATACGCAGTATTTT. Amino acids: CASSMNWVAGRTDTQYF.

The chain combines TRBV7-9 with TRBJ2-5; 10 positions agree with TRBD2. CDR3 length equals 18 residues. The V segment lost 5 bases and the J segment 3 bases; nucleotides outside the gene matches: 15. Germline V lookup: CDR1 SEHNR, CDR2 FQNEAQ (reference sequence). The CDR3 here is CASSPPAFVAGGKETQYF. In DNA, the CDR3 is TGTGCCAGCAGCCCCCCGGCTTTTGTAGCGGGGGGCAAAGAGACCCAGTACTTC.